This paragraph reports one T cell receptor (beta chain). Its target is unknown. The record originates from a study of tumor-infiltrating lymphocytes in primary liver carcinoma. Study background: The patient group consisted of men and women aged 30 to 69 years. Study-wide results and caveats: Merely some 8-24% of top clones spanned all five tumor regions.

TCR beta cDNA was prepared out of roughly 450 ng total RNA by means of a constant-region primer. Generation of the TCR beta libraries relied on three nested multiplex PCR rounds using slightly modified ARM-PCR. TRBV1-TRBV30 forward and Cbeta reverse primers drove the first two approximately 10-cycle rounds. TCRdb processed the multiplex PCR reads anew with MiXCR; each CDR3 protein has one entry. The data hold about 130,000 distinct CDR3 sequences, with 64% observed a single time. Taking about 18-32 mg of unsorted bulk tissue, the authors co-extracted RNA and DNA. Tumor samples were assessed, and every one had over 85% viable tumor cells. CDR3 size: 14 residues. Germline V lookup: CDR1 MNHEY, CDR2 SVGEGT. Trimming shortened V by 11 bases and J by 4 bases, and 20 bases separated the two germline ends.

Sequencing used liver tumor tissue from sampling region 3. As to subset: tumor region T3, left-lateral pole. The chain is built from TRBV6-2 or TRBV6-3 and TRBJ1-1, with D possibly matching TRBD1 (6 bases). The sequence came from a woman aged 60-75 years with primary liver carcinoma and hepatitis B virus infection. CDR3 sequence (DNA): TGTGCCGGGCGAGGGGGGGGCATGACCACTGAAGCTTTCTTT. It is translated as CAGRGGGMTTEAFF.